The sequence of this T cell receptor (beta chain) was determined in a study of T cell repertoires in cytomegalovirus infection (dated by TCRdb to about 2019). Study-level background: Alongside well-studied HLA-B-restricted epitopes, the peptide stimulations were aimed at recently identified HLA-C-restricted CMV epitopes, whose presentation resists viral immunomodulation. The HLA type of each donor mattered for the analysis, because public TCR beta signatures pointed to carriage of CMV infection along with the matching HLA type. Overall results and qualifications from the work: In both this cohort and an independent cohort of 350 to 400 donors, the cumulative frequency of public TCR beta family members distinguished carriers of CMV infection plus the relevant HLA type. The ex vivo response was dominated by HLA-C-restricted CMV-specific TCR beta clonotypes, and the single most frequent clonotype in two of eight donors was supplied by these HLA-C-restricted clonotypes.

Read against the paper, the sample's treatment or condition label means: in vitro stimulation with specific CMV peptide epitopes to enrich CMV-specific T cells. The CDR3 starts with the cysteine, ends with the phenylalanine, and has 14 residues. The kept DNA is CDR3 alone, 42 bases in frame from the first base. The trim is 3 bases for V and 1 base for J, with a gap of 9 bases between the germline ends. Taken from the germline V gene (reference sequence), the CDR1 and CDR2 loops are GTSNPN and SVGIG. With respect to this clonotype: The clone's antigen remains unknown. No base quality values were provided; no much bigger clone lies one nucleotide off.

The instrument given in TCRdb is Illumina HiSeq 1500. In TCRdb, the public reads were trimmed at Q25 with fastp and aligned with MiXCR, with productive beta chains retained. For every CDR3 protein sequence, its rows merge into one entry that carries the most common genes and DNA. For this sample the table gives 680,000 or so distinct CDR3 sequences, of which around 30% were detected only once. Over 15% of the sample comes from the top ten. The sequence derives from a human donor in good health (CMV status not recorded). Some clones in this sample may be carry-over from other donors' samples. The sample here was cultured PBMCs, taken from culture after CMV antigen stimulation. The chain employs TRBV30 and TRBJ2-2; no D gene can be assigned with confidence. The DNA sequence reads TGTGCCTGGAGAGCCGAACTGAACACCGGGGAGCTGTTTTTT. The resulting protein is CAWRAELNTGELFF.